This TCR beta chain was sequenced in a study of identical twins. General study points: In monozygotic twins, models underestimated the sharing of out-of-frame TCR alpha. It was cross-sectional statistical analysis, not following the same donors, that the conclusions relied on.

TCRdb independently ran MiXCR on the 5' RACE reads; one entry per CDR3 protein. The sample shows hundreds of thousands of distinct CDR3 sequences, 12% of them seen only once. In the case of this clonotype: Its specificity is unknown.

The CDR3 covers 12 residues. V shed 1 base and J shed 11 bases, with 11 bases lying between them. CDR1 is SGHAT, CDR2 FQNNGV, per germline. These data were also reused for a study on yellow fever vaccine responses in identical twins.

This clonotype originated in a woman between 18 and 30 years old in good health. The specimen was CD8+ T cells sorted from blood. J is TRBJ1-1 and V is TRBV11-2; the D gene is possibly TRBD1 (5 bases). This CDR3 is CASSLGGTKAFF. The CDR3 DNA sequence: TGTGCCAGCAGCTTAGGGGGGACTAAGGCTTTCTTT.